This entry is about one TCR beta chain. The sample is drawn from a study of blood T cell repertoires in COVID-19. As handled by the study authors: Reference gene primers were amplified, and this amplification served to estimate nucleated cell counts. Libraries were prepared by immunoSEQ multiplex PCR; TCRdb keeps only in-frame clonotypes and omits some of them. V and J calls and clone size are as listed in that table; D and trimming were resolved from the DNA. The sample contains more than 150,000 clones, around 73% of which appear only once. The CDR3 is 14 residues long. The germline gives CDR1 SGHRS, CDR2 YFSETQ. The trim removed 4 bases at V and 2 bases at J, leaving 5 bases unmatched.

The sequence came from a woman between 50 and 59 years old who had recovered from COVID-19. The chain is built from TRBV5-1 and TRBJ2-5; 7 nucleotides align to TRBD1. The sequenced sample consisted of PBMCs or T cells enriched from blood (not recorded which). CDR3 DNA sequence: TGCGCCAGCAGCCCGGGACAGCTTCAAGAGACCCAGTACTTC. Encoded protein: CASSPGQLQETQYF.